This passage covers 29 T cell receptor beta chains from one sample sequenced in a study of blood T cell repertoires in COVID-19. The method was immunoSEQ multiplex PCR; TCRdb's version includes in-frame clones alone and lacks a portion of them. The sample has 540,000 or so clones; 85% to 90% are singletons. Material for sequencing was peripheral blood. These receptors originate from a woman in her fifties or sixties with COVID-19, enrolled during active disease.

The V and J genes are TRBV11-2 and TRBJ1-2; 7 bases are shared with TRBD1. There are 14 residues in the CDR3. CDR1 is SGHAT and CDR2 is FQNNGV in the germline V gene. J was trimmed by 7 bases and V by 1 base; bases with no gene match: 6. The CDR3 loop reads CASSLGDRTFGYTF. CDR3 sequence (DNA): TGTGCCAGCAGCTTAGGGGACAGAACTTTTGGCTACACCTTC.

The gene calls are TRBV29-1 and TRBJ1-1; 9 nucleotides line up with TRBD1. Per the germline V gene, CDR1 is SQVTM and CDR2 is ANQGSEA. V was pared by 7 bases and J by 7 bases, with 16 bases of the junction left unmatched. The CDR3 is 15 residues long. The CDR3 DNA reads as TGCAGCGCCGCCGGGGACAGGGAACGTATGTTTGAAGCTTTCTTT. This sequence encodes CSAAGDRERMFEAFF.

V is TRBV5-1 and J is TRBJ1-3; D possibly corresponds to TRBD1 (6 bases). Trimming left V 1 base short and J 1 base short, with 15 bases between. Germline CDR1 reads SGHRS; CDR2 reads YFSETQ. The CDR3 covers 17 residues. CDR3 sequence: CASSLSHQGQSGNTIYF. The DNA of the CDR3 is TGCGCCAGCAGCTTGAGTCATCAGGGGCAATCTGGAAACACCATATATTTT.

This clone appeared a single time. The genes are TRBV6-5 and TRBJ2-5; 13 bases are a match to TRBD2. CDR3 length: 15 amino acids. Germline CDR1 and CDR2: MNHEY and SVGAGI. V shed 7 bases and J 5 bases; nucleotides not matched to a gene: 7. Written as DNA, the CDR3 is TGTGCCAGCACCCAACTAGCGGGGGGGTTTGAGACCCAGTACTTC. Protein sequence: CASTQLAGGFETQYF.

The V and J genes are TRBV9 and TRBJ2-7; 8 nucleotides align to TRBD2. The V gene's germline CDR1 is SGDLS and CDR2 YYNGEE. This CDR3 has 18 residues. The V gene end was trimmed by 3 bases and the J gene end by 6 bases; junction bases not matched to a gene: 20. CDR3 in amino acids: CASSDHLLERGSQAEQYF. CDR3 DNA: TGTGCCAGCAGCGATCACCTCTTAGAGCGGGGGAGTCAAGCCGAGCAGTACTTC.

This rearrangement joins TRBV11-2 to TRBJ2-1; tentatively, D is TRBD1 (6 bases). V lost 4 bases and J lost 8, with 18 bases in between. The CDR3 extends over 15 amino acids. Germline-derived CDR1 and CDR2 are SGHAT and FQNNGV. The CDR3 loop is CASSSGTGTSYEQFF. CDR3 coding DNA: TGTGCCAGCAGCTCGGGGACCGGGACAAGTTATGAGCAGTTCTTC.

The rearrangement joins TRBV25-1 to TRBJ2-1; 9 bases align to TRBD1. Germline CDR1 MGHDK, CDR2 SYGVNS. This CDR3 spans 14 amino acids. J gave up 8 bases and V 5 bases, and 7 bases lay outside the gene matches. Here the CDR3 reads CASSKQGAMDEQFF. CDR3 DNA sequence: TGTGCCAGCAGTAAACAGGGGGCTATGGATGAGCAGTTCTTC.

This chain joins TRBV7-8 and TRBJ2-7, with TRBD1 matching 7 bases. V shed 1 base and J 4 bases; nucleotides not matched to a gene: 7. Germline CDR1 SGHVS, CDR2 FQNEAQ. The CDR3 extends over 15 amino acids. CDR3 amino acids: CASSLGSDRSYEQYF. The CDR3 DNA is TGTGCCAGCAGCTTAGGATCGGACAGGTCATACGAGCAGTACTTC.

The chain recombines TRBV11-2 with TRBJ1-5; TRBD1 is a possible D gene (5 bases). V lost 1 base, J lost 5 bases, and 12 bases lay in between. The CDR3 totals 15 residues. Per the germline V gene, CDR1 is SGHAT and CDR2 is FQNNGV. CDR3 sequence: CASSLGQGGYQPQHF. CDR3 DNA sequence: TGTGCCAGCAGCTTAGGGCAGGGAGGTTATCAGCCCCAGCATTTT.

The chain has TRBV19 and TRBJ1-1; 9 bases are shared with TRBD1. Germline CDR1 is LNHDA and CDR2 is SQIVND (reference sequence). With 5 bases clipped from V and 4 bases from J, the junction kept 5 bases outside the gene matches. The CDR3 consists of 14 residues. The CDR3 DNA follows: TGTGCCAGTAGTGACCGGGACAGGGTCACTGAAGCTTTCTTT. It codes for CASSDRDRVTEAFF.

The chain combines TRBV29-1 with TRBJ1-1, with 8 nucleotides matching TRBD1. From germline, CDR1 is SQVTM and CDR2 ANQGSEA. The CDR3 sequence is 14 residues long. Germline trimming cut 7 bases from V and 0 bases from J; bases unmatched to any gene: 7. The CDR3 DNA follows: TGCAGCGGCCGGACAGGGTCTATGAACACTGAAGCTTTCTTT. Residues: CSGRTGSMNTEAFF.

CDR3 sequence: CASSLASWGVNGYTF. CDR3 DNA: TGTGCCAGCAGCTTAGCCTCCTGGGGGGTAAATGGCTACACCTTC. V and J are TRBV11-2 and TRBJ1-2, with D tentatively TRBD1 (5 bases). Trimming removed 1 base at V and 6 bases at J, with 15 bases between. Looked up from germline, CDR1 is SGHAT and CDR2 is FQNNGV. This CDR3 is built from 15 residues.

The chain is built from TRBV30 and TRBJ2-7, with D perhaps TRBD1 (5 bases). Trimming left V 2 bases short and J 6 bases short, with 14 bases between. Germline-derived CDR1 and CDR2 are GTSNPN and SVGIG (reference sequence). This CDR3 region has 13 residues. The CDR3 coding sequence is TGTGCCTGGAGTTGGGCCAGGGTGGGCGAGCAGTACTTC. Amino acid sequence: CAWSWARVGEQYF.

The V and J genes are TRBV23-1 and TRBJ1-5; D is unresolved. TRBV23-1 is an ORF; its function is uncertain. CDR3 length: 13 residues. CDR3: CPRSPGVDQPQHF. The CDR3 DNA reads TGCCCTCGTAGCCCCGGGGTGGATCAGCCCCAGCATTTT.

This clone was observed a single time. The chain couples TRBV7-9 to TRBJ2-7; 10 bases agree with TRBD1. CDR3 length: 16 residues. Germline CDR1 and CDR2: SEHNR and FQNEAQ (reference sequence). V was pared by 5 bases and J by 3 bases, with 10 bases of the junction left unmatched. The CDR3 spells CASSNTGTGDDYEQYF. The CDR3 DNA follows: TGTGCCAGCAGCAACACCGGGACAGGGGATGACTACGAGCAGTACTTC. Full variable domain (rest looked up from reference TRBV7-9 and TRBJ2-7): DTGVSQNPRHKITKRGQNVTFRCDPISEHNRLYWYRQTLGQGPEFLTYFQNEAQLEKSRLLSDRFSAERPKGSFSTLEIQRTEQGDSAMYLCASSNTGTGDDYEQYFGPGTRLTVT.

The rearrangement joins TRBV27 to TRBJ1-1, with 8 bases identical to TRBD1. The CDR3 is 14 residues long. The germline V gene has CDR1 MNHEY and CDR2 SMNVEV (reference sequence). V lost 0 bases, J lost 4 bases, and 1 base stayed unmatched. The CDR3 loop reads CASSLSRGLTEAFF. CDR3 nucleotide sequence: TGTGCCAGCAGTTTATCCAGGGGGCTCACTGAAGCTTTCTTT.

V and J are TRBV2 and TRBJ2-3, with 7 bases matching TRBD2. V shed 4 bases, J shed 0 bases, and the junction held 4 bases outside the gene matches. This CDR3 is 15 amino acids long. Germline values: CDR1 SNHLY, CDR2 FYNNEI. The DNA for the CDR3 is TGTGCCAGCAGTGGTCGGGGGGTGAGCACAGATACGCAGTATTTT. Its protein is CASSGRGVSTDTQYF.

The CDR3 reads CASSNSWPGQPTDTQYF. The CDR3 bases are TGTGCCAGCAGTAATTCTTGGCCGGGACAGCCCACAGATACGCAGTATTTT. The gene calls are TRBV6-2 or TRBV6-3 and TRBJ2-3; the match to TRBD1 covers 7 bases. The germline V gene has CDR1 MNHEY and CDR2 SVGEGT. The CDR3 contains 17 residues. V was clipped by 5 bases and J by 2 bases; unmatched bases: 13.

This clone showed up just once. The V gene is TRBV24-1, the J gene TRBJ2-2; a possible D gene is TRBD2 (6 bases). The germline V gene has CDR1 KGHDR and CDR2 SFDVKD. Between the trimmed V and J ends, which lost 9 bases and 3 bases, there was a span of 10 bases. This CDR3 is built from 13 residues. CDR3 DNA sequence: TGTGCCACCGGACTACCCGACACCGGGGAGCTGTTTTTT. This codes for CATGLPDTGELFF.

The J gene is TRBJ2-3, the V gene TRBV19, with 10 bases fitting TRBD1. Germline trimming cut 7 bases from V and 1 base from J; bases unmatched to any gene: 20. The CDR3 spans 20 residues. Germline-derived CDR1 and CDR2 are LNHDA and SQIVND (reference sequence). The DNA for the CDR3 is TGTGCCAGTACCTCACCTCCGGGGACAGGGGAGGGGCACGGCACAGATACGCAGTATTTT. Translating gives CASTSPPGTGEGHGTDTQYF. The complete variable domain, with remaining parts taken from reference TRBV19 and TRBJ2-3, reads DGGITQSPKYLFRKEGQNVTLSCEQNLNHDAMYWYRQDPGQGLRLIYYSQIVNDFQKGDIAEGYSVSREKKESFPLTVTSAQKNPTAFYLCASTSPPGTGEGHGTDTQYFGPGTRLTVL.

The chain carries TRBV19 and TRBJ2-1, with 9 bases matching TRBD2. The germline V gene has CDR1 LNHDA and CDR2 SQIVND (reference sequence). The CDR3 extends over 15 amino acids. V lost 1 base, J lost 12 bases, and 10 bases stayed unmatched. CDR3 region: CASSIVAGGPIGQFF. CDR3 DNA sequence: TGTGCCAGTAGTATAGTGGCGGGGGGGCCGATTGGGCAGTTCTTC. The full variable domain, completed using reference TRBV19 and TRBJ2-1, is DGGITQSPKYLFRKEGQNVTLSCEQNLNHDAMYWYRQDPGQGLRLIYYSQIVNDFQKGDIAEGYSVSREKKESFPLTVTSAQKNPTAFYLCASSIVAGGPIGQFFGPGTRLTVL.

This sequence joins TRBV7-2 and TRBJ2-7, with TRBD2 matching 10 bases. The CDR3 consists of 14 residues. J gave up 6 bases and V 4 bases, and 6 bases lay outside the gene matches. Germline V gene data show CDR1 as SGHTA and CDR2 as FQGNSA. The CDR3 nucleotides read TGTGCCAGCAGCTCCGTAGCGGGGGGAAGCGAGCAGTACTTC. Its translation: CASSSVAGGSEQYF.

In the case of this clone: Other nucleotide sequences in the sample specify the same CDR3. This chain links TRBV6-2 or TRBV6-3 with TRBJ2-7; 8 bases map to TRBD1. The CDR3 sequence is 13 residues long. CDR1 and CDR2 from the germline V gene are MNHEY and SVGEGT. With V trimmed by 5 bases and J by 2 bases, 2 bases remained unmatched. This CDR3 reads CASSRDRTYEQYF. Written as DNA, the CDR3 is TGTGCCAGCAGTAGGGACAGGACCTACGAGCAGTACTTC.

This clone was recorded a few times. The chain is built from TRBV19 and TRBJ1-5; no firm D call. V lost 7 bases and J lost 2, with 12 bases in between. Germline CDR1 and CDR2: LNHDA and SQIVND (reference sequence). The CDR3 has 14 residues. The CDR3 bases are TGTGCCAGTAAGGAGGGCTTTGGCAATCAGCCCCAGCATTTT. Residues: CASKEGFGNQPQHF.

This clone has only one observation. The chain employs TRBV10-3 and TRBJ1-1; D unresolved. This CDR3 comprises 13 residues. Germline CDR1 and CDR2: ENHRY and SYGVKD. V lost 3 bases and J lost 1, with 6 bases in between. The DNA for the CDR3 is TGTGCCATCAGTGAACTAGGGAACACTGAAGCTTTCTTT. Protein sequence: CAISELGNTEAFF.

This clone was found once. This chain connects TRBV19 to TRBJ1-1; TRBD1 agrees at 8 bases. The V segment lost 5 bases and the J segment 8 bases; nucleotides outside the gene matches: 10. Germline CDR1 is LNHDA and CDR2 is SQIVND (reference sequence). The CDR3 spans 14 residues. The chain's CDR3 is CASSPRGRGWEAFF. The CDR3 DNA follows: TGTGCCAGTAGTCCCAGGGGGCGCGGGTGGGAAGCTTTCTTT.

J is TRBJ2-1 and V is TRBV5-5; TRBD2 agrees at 13 bases. The length of the CDR3 is 16 residues. Germline V gene data show CDR1 as SGHKS and CDR2 as YYEKEE (reference sequence). With V trimmed by 4 bases and J by 5 bases, 6 bases remained unmatched. In nucleotides, the CDR3 is TGTGCCAGCAGCCCGGTGACTAGCGGGGGGCACAATGAGCAGTTCTTC. Its translation is CASSPVTSGGHNEQFF.

This sequence joins TRBV3-1 (or the pseudogene TRBV3-2) and TRBJ1-3; no reliable D call. The CDR3 runs to 11 residues. Trimming took 3 bases from V and 7 from J, leaving 4 bases between them. The germline CDR1 and CDR2 sequences are LGHDT and YNNKEL (reference sequence). The CDR3 bases are TGTGCCAGCAGCCACAGGAACACCATATATTTT. This codes for CASSHRNTIYF.

This sequence joins TRBV5-5 and TRBJ1-1; 11 nucleotides align to TRBD1. J was trimmed by 5 bases and V by 3 bases; bases with no gene match: 3. The CDR3 runs 14 residues. The germline V gene encodes CDR1 SGHKS and CDR2 YYEKEE (reference sequence). This CDR3 reads CASSSGQGETEAFF. The CDR3 DNA is TGTGCCAGCAGCTCGGGACAGGGGGAGACTGAAGCTTTCTTT.